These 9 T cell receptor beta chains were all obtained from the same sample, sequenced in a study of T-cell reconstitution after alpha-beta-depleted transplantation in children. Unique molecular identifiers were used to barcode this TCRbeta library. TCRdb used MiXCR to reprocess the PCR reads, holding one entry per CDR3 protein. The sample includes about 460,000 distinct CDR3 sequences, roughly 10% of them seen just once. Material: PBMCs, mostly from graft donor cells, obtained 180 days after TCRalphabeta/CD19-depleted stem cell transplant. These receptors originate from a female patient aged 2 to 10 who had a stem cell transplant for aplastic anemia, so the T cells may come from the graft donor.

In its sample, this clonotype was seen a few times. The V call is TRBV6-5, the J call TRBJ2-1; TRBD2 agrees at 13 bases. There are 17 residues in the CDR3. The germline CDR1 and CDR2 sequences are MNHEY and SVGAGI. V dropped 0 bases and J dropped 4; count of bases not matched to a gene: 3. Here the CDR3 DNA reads TGTGCCAGCAGTTACTCACTAGCGGGAGGGCCTTACAATGAGCAGTTCTTC. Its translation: CASSYSLAGGPYNEQFF.

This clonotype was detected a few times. CDR3 loop: CASSARQGQETQYF. DNA for the CDR3: TGTGCCAGCAGTGCCCGACAGGGTCAAGAGACCCAGTACTTC. This chain uses TRBV12-3 or TRBV12-4 with TRBJ2-5, with TRBD1 matching over 7 bases. The V gene end was trimmed by 5 bases and the J gene end by 2 bases; junction bases not matched to a gene: 5. CDR3 size: 14 residues.

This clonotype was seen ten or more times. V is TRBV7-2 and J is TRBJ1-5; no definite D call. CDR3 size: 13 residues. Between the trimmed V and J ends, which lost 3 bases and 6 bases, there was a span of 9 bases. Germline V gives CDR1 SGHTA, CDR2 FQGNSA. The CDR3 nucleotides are TGTGCCAGCAGCTTGGAAGCTTCTCAGCCCCAGCATTTT. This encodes CASSLEASQPQHF.

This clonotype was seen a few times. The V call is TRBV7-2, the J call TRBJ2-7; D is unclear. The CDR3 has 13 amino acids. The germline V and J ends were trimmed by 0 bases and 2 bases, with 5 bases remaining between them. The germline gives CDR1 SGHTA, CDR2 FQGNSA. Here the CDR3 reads CASSLAWAYEQYF. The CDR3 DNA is TGTGCCAGCAGCTTAGCATGGGCCTACGAGCAGTACTTC.

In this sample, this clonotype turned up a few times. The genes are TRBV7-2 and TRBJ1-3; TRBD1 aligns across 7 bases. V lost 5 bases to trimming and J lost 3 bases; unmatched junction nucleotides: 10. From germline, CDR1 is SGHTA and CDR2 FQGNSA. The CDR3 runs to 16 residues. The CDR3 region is CASSPGQFYDGNTIYF. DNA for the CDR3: TGTGCCAGCAGCCCGGGACAGTTTTATGATGGAAACACCATATATTTT.

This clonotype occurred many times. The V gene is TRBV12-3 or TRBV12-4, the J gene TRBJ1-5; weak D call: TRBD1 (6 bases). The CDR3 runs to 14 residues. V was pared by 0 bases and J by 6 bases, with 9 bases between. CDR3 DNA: TGTGCCAGCAGTTTAGCAACAGGGAGTCAGCCCCAGCATTTT. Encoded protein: CASSLATGSQPQHF.

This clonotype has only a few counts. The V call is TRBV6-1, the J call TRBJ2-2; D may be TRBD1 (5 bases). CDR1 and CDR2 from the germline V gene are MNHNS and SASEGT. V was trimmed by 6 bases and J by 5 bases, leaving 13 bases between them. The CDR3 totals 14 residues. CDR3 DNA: TGTGCCAGCAGGCTGAACCAGGGAACCGGGGAGCTGTTTTTT. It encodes CASRLNQGTGELFF.

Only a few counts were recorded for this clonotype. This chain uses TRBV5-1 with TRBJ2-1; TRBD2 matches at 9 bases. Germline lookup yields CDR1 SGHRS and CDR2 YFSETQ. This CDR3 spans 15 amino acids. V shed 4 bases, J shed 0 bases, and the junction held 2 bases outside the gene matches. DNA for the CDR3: TGCGCCAGCAGCACAGCGGGGGGCTCCTACAATGAGCAGTTCTTC. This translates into CASSTAGGSYNEQFF.

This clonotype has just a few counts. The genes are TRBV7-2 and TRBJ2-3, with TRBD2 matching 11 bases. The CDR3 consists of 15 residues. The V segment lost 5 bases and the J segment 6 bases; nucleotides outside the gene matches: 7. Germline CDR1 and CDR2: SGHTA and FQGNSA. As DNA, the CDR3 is TGTGCCAGCAGCGCGTCACTAGCGGGAGTGGATACGCAGTATTTT. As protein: CASSASLAGVDTQYF.